These T cell receptor beta chains were read from a single sample in a study of CXCR3-negative and CXCR3-positive naive CD8 T cells. After re-calling the 5' RACE reads, TCRdb lists one entry per CDR3 protein, DNA absent. Recorded for this sample: about 51,000 distinct CDR3 sequences. The sequenced sample was naive CXCR3+ CD8+ T cells from blood. These receptors were taken from a human donor in good health. Some clones in this sample may be carry-over from other donors' samples. The CDR3 runs from the conserved cysteine through the conserved F or W. Only part of the rows carry a size: once, few, many, or a class if the clone is expanded.

cdr3_aa	v_call	j_call	clone_size
CASSLMWASPAHEQFF	TRBV7-3	TRBJ2-1	NA
CSVPDRPPTDTQYF	TRBV29-1	TRBJ2-3	NA
CASSMGLAENNEQFF	TRBV5-6	TRBJ2-1	NA
CASGGMMFQFF	TRBV9	TRBJ2-1	NA
CSALGTGLYEQYF	TRBV29-1	TRBJ2-7	medium-sized
CASSFTPDILSSYNSPLHF	TRBV5-5	TRBJ1-6	NA
CASSHGTGYNSPLHF	TRBV7-9	TRBJ1-6	NA
CATGDRKTYEQYF	TRBV12-3/TRBV12-4	TRBJ2-7	NA
CASIVGLAGYDEQFF	TRBV2	TRBJ2-1	NA
CSVVGGLYERYF	TRBV29-1	TRBJ2-7	NA
CASSPNPFGGDYGYTF	TRBV18	TRBJ1-2	NA
CASSLSLHITAGYTF	TRBV4-3	TRBJ1-2	NA
CASSLVSGTGVSYEQYF	TRBV7-2	TRBJ2-7	NA
CASSVASWGNEQFF	TRBV9	TRBJ2-1	NA